This T cell receptor beta chain was recovered during a study of blood T cell repertoires in COVID-19. Unmatched junction bases numbered 6, after V lost 4 bases and J lost 7 bases. This CDR3 contains 15 residues. Germline V gene lookup returns CDR1 SGDLS and CDR2 YYNGEE. Authors' data handling: Quantification of nucleated cells was approximated via reference gene primer amplification. Data came from immunoSEQ multiplex PCR; TCRdb stores just in-frame clones and leaves some out. V and J calls and clone size are as listed in that table; D and trimming were resolved from the DNA. The sample carries about 44,000 clones, around 84% recorded once.

The chain uses TRBV9 and TRBJ1-5, with TRBD1 matching 12 bases. The receptor was isolated from a human donor in a cohort sampled during active COVID-19. Sequencing used peripheral blood. The CDR3 reads CASSRGTGGSQPQHF. The DNA for the CDR3 is TGTGCCAGCAGCCGCGGGACAGGGGGCTCACAGCCCCAGCATTTT.